Sequencing of this TCR beta chain was carried out in a study of CD8 T cells in Susac syndrome. As for the study in general: At blood draw, Susac syndrome patients were therapy-naive, on corticosteroids, or on intravenous immunoglobulin alone. The study's findings and limits: The CD4+ T cell repertoires of Susac syndrome were found to show no clonal expansion. A relatively small number of individuals underwent TCR sequencing and HLA analysis.

cDNA came from around 0.5 to 1 ug RNA primed by random hexamers. A multiplex approach, immunoSEQ multiplex PCR, amplified TCR beta CDR3 across 54 Vbeta and 13 Jbeta. One entry per CDR3 protein, called by TCRdb with MiXCR from the immunoSEQ multiplex PCR reads. This sample has some 200,000 distinct CDR3 sequences, with almost 96% found just once. CDR1 is LNHDA, CDR2 SQIVND, per germline (reference sequence). The V and J ends lost 3 bases and 5 bases respectively, with 9 bases between them. This CDR3 region has 13 residues. Notes on this clonotype: Its antigen is not known.

The chain employs TRBV19 and TRBJ2-3; possibly TRBD1 for D (5 bases). The TCR was taken from a human donor with Susac syndrome. Sequencing was done on a sample of CD4+ T cells from PBMCs. Here the CDR3 DNA reads TGTGCCAGTAGTATTGGAAGGGGAGATACGCAGTATTTT. Its protein is CASSIGRGDTQYF.